This TCR beta chain comes out of a study of identical twins. Study-wide points: Twins shared beta out-of-frame sequences in excess, but this excess was weaker. One should note that invariant MAIT and iNKT cells could partly confound zero-insertion analyses.

CDR1 DFQATT and CDR2 SNEGSKA come from the germline V gene (reference sequence). The CDR3 covers 14 residues. TCRdb ran MiXCR on the 5' RACE reads and lists one entry per CDR3 protein. The sample records 650,000 to 800,000 distinct CDR3 sequences, over 8.5% being singletons. About this clonotype itself: The antigen remains unidentified. A junction boundary mismatches the germline segment, possibly from a read error.

In addition, the sample was reused for a study of yellow fever vaccine responses in identical twins. That report notes: After vaccination, twins' T cell response reportedly seemed partly convergent, partly personalized.

V and J are TRBV20-1 and TRBJ2-1; 8 bases map to TRBD2. The source material was PBMCs. This TCR was sampled from a woman between 18 and 29 years old in good health. The CDR3 spells CSARGLAQYNEQFF. In DNA form, the CDR3 reads TGCAGTGCCAGAGGACTAGCCCAATACAATGAGCAGTTCTTC.